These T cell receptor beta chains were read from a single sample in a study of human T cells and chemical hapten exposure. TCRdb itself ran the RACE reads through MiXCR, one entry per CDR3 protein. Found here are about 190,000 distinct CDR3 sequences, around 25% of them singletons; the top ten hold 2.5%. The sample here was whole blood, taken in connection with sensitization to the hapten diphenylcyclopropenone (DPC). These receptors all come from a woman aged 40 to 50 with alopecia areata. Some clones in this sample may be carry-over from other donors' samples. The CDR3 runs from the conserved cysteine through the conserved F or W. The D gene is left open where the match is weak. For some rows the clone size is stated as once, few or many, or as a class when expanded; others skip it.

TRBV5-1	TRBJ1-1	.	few	TGCGCCAGCAGCATGCGGCCGAACCTGAACACTGAAGCTTTCTTT	CASSMRPNLNTEAFF
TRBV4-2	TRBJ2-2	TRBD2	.	TGTGCCAGCAGCCAGGCTAGCGGTTATAGCACCGGGGAGCTGTTTTTT	CASSQASGYSTGELFF
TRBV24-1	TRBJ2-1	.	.	TGTGCCACCAGTGATTTGGCGGGACGGGTTGTACAGGGGCAGTTCTTC	CATSDLAGRVVQGQFF
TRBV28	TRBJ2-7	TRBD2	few	TGTGCCAGCACCCCGGGGGGGCCGAACGAGCAGTACTTC	CASTPGGPNEQYF
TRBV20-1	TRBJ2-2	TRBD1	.	TGCAGTGCTAGTTTGGACAGGGGAGAAACCGGGGAGCTGTTTTTT	CSASLDRGETGELFF
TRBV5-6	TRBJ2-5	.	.	TGTGTCAGCAGCTTGGGGGAGACCCAGTACTTC	CVSSLGETQYF
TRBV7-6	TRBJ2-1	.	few	TGTGCCAGCAGCTTAGCGGGAGTGGGCTACAATGAGCAGTTCTTC	CASSLAGVGYNEQFF
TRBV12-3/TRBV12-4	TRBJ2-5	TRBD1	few	TGTGCCAGCAGTCCCTTACAGGGGACCGCGACCCAGTACTTC	CASSPLQGTATQYF
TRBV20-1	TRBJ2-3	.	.	TGCAGTGCCAGAGAAGGTCGGGTCGGAGATACGCAGTATTTT	CSAREGRVGDTQYF
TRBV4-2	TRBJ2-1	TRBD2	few	TGTGCCAGCAGCCAAGAGACTAGCGGGACCTACAATGAGCAGTTCTTC	CASSQETSGTYNEQFF
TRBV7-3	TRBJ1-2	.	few	TGTGCCAGCAGCTTAACGGCCAAAGGGTATGGCTACACCTTC	CASSLTAKGYGYTF
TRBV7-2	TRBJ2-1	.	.	TGTGCCAGCAGCTTGGAGGACGGGTTCTACAATGAGCAGTTCTTC	CASSLEDGFYNEQFF
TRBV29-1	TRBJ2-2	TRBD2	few	TGCAGCTCAGCGGGAGATGTCACCGGGGAGCTGTTTTTT	CSSAGDVTGELFF
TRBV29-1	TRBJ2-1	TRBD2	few	TGCAGCGTTGTAACGGGAGGGATGGTCCTCAATGAGCAGTTCTTC	CSVVTGGMVLNEQFF
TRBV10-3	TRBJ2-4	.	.	TGTGCCATCAGTGATAGGGGGGACATTCAGTACTTC	CAISDRGDIQYF
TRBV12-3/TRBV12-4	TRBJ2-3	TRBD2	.	TGTGCCAGCAGTTTACGGACTAGCGGCACAGATACGCAGTATTTT	CASSLRTSGTDTQYF
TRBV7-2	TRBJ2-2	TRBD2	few	TGTGCCAGCAGCTTAATGGGACTAGCGGGATCAGCCGGGGAGCTGTTTTTT	CASSLMGLAGSAGELFF
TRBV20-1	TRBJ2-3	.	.	TGCAGTGCTCCCTTTGTCGGGGCGATGGCAGATACGCAGTATTTT	CSAPFVGAMADTQYF
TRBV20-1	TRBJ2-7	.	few	TGCAGTGCTACGACAGCCACCTACGAGCAGTACTTC	CSATTATYEQYF
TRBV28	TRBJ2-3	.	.	TGTGCCAGCAGGGCCACGGGCAGAGCGGATACGCAGTATTTT	CASRATGRADTQYF
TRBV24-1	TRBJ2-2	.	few	TGTGCCACCAGTGCCGGAGCCGGGGAGCTGTTTTTT	CATSAGAGELFF
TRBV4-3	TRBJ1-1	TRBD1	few	TGCGCCAGCAGCAAACGGGACAGGGGCAACACTGAAGCTTTCTTT	CASSKRDRGNTEAFF
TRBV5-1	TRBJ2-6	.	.	TGCGCCAGCAGCATTGCCCTTGGAGGGGCCAACGTCCTGACTTTC	CASSIALGGANVLTF
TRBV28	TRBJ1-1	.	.	TGTGCCAGCAGTTTAGTGTCCGGCACTGAAGCTTTCTTT	CASSLVSGTEAFF
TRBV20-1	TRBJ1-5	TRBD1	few	TGCAGTGCTGTACAGGGGGACAATCAGCCCCAGCATTTT	CSAVQGDNQPQHF
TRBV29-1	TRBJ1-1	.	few	TGCAGCGCTACGGGACAATATACTGAAGCTTTCTTT	CSATGQYTEAFF
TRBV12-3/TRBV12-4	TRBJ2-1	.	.	TGTGCCAGCAGCCAACGGTACAATGAGCAGTTCTTC	CASSQRYNEQFF
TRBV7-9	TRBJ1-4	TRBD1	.	TGTGCCAGCAGCTATGGGACAGTTGATAATGAAAAACTGTTTTTT	CASSYGTVDNEKLFF
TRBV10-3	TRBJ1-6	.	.	TGTGCCATCAGTGACCGTCGGTCAGGGGTTAATTCACCCCTCCACTTT	CAISDRRSGVNSPLHF
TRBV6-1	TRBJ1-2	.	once	TGTGCCAGCCGCGAAATGGACGTCATCGCGGGCGGCTACACCTTC	CASREMDVIAGGYTF
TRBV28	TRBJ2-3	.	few	TGTGCCAGCAGTTTGCCCGGCTCCCTCGCAGATACGCAGTATTTT	CASSLPGSLADTQYF
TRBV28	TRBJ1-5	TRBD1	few	TGTGCCAGCAGTTGGACAGGGAGCAATCAGCCCCAGCATTTT	CASSWTGSNQPQHF
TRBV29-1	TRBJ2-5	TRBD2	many	TGCAGCGTTGGGACTAGCGGGAGTAGGGGAGAGACCCAGTACTTC	CSVGTSGSRGETQYF
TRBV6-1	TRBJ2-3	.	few	TGTGCCAGCAGTCGCCGGGGGAACACAGATACGCAGTATTTT	CASSRRGNTDTQYF
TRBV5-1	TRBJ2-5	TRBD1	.	TGCGCCAGCAGCTTCGGGACAGGGATGGGGGAGACCCAGTACTTC	CASSFGTGMGETQYF
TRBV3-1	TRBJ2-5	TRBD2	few	TGTGCCAGCAGCCCATATAGCGGGAGTGGGGGGACCCAGTACTTC	CASSPYSGSGGTQYF
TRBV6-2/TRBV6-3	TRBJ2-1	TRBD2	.	TGTGCCAGCAGGACTAGCGGGAGGAATGAGCAGTTCTTC	CASRTSGRNEQFF
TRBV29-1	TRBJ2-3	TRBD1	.	TGCAGCGTTGGACAGGGGGCAAGCGATACGCAGTATTTT	CSVGQGASDTQYF